These T cell receptor beta chains were read from a single sample in a study of control samples from healthy donors and cancer patients. Sequenced by immunoSEQ multiplex PCR; TCRdb stores in-frame clones only, minus some. In the table there are 130,000 or so clones, roughly 90% of which are singletons. Input material: blood. These TCRs come from a middle-aged man in good health. Both conserved end residues are part of each CDR3.

V: TRBV7-2; CDR3: CASSPTGNSYNEQFF
V: TRBV5-1; CDR3: CASSLAGQGSYEQYF
V: TRBV3-1/TRBV3-2; CDR3: CASSASTDTQYF
V: TRBV5-6; CDR3: CASSLAALGQSYNEQFF
V: TRBV5-1; CDR3: CASSFSGGQETQYF
V: TRBV19; CDR3: CASSSRTGGSNQPQHF
V: TRBV30; CDR3: CAWSNRRGTEAFF
V: TRBV7-2; CDR3: CASSPTGGGTEAFF
V: TRBV29-1; CDR3: CSVEEGSNGYTF
V: TRBV29-1; CDR3: CSVEAPRRGGNTIYF
V: TRBV6-2/TRBV6-3; CDR3: CASSSSSGGGGDTQYF
V: TRBV5-4; CDR3: CASSLSGTGEGQPQHF
V: TRBV5-5; CDR3: CASSTGTGASPLHF
V: TRBV18; CDR3: CASSPSVNTEAFF
V: TRBV6-2/TRBV6-3; CDR3: CASSYSLEGTEAFF
V: TRBV6-2/TRBV6-3; CDR3: CASSYPLHTEAFF
V: TRBV3-1/TRBV3-2; CDR3: CASSQAGGASGGFYNEQFF
V: TRBV12-3/TRBV12-4; CDR3: CASSQQGVQPQHF
V: TRBV5-4; CDR3: CASSLEETSGGGSYNEQFF
V: TRBV27; CDR3: CASRDSSSYEQYF
V: TRBV5-1; CDR3: CASSWGDRAREGYGYTF
V: TRBV15; CDR3: CATSRIRGVYEQYF
V: TRBV7-7; CDR3: CASSPNLEGQETQYF
V: TRBV9; CDR3: CASSGPGTSVYF
V: TRBV2; CDR3: CASSYGQEQFF
V: TRBV5-4; CDR3: CASSFRLAGKETQYF
V: TRBV6-5; CDR3: CASTPQGGDTQYF
V: TRBV6-6; CDR3: CASSPDPGGRDNQPQHF